A selection of T cell receptor beta chains follows, all from one sample in a study of cytotoxic CD8 clonotypes in ibrutinib-treated CLL. Measured with immunoSEQ multiplex PCR; TCRdb has only the in-frame clones, and not every one. The sample consists of approximately 190,000 clones, about four fifths of them appearing once. The starting material was PBMCs, obtained after 12 months of ibrutinib treatment. Every receptor here comes from a human donor with chronic lymphocytic leukemia. Each CDR3 is given without its conserved first and last residue.

V: TRBV9
CDR3: ASSVDSTSGETQY

V: TRBV19
CDR3: ASSPSGQVDSPLH

V: TRBV19
CDR3: ASSIGNRGNSPLH

V: TRBV30
CDR3: AWSPSGANVLT

V: TRBV6-5
CDR3: ASRKTAQETQY

V: TRBV18
CDR3: ASSRSTGEDGYT

V: TRBV5-1
CDR3: ASSTGQRTYEQY

V: TRBV11-2
CDR3: ASSLPPYNEQF

V: TRBV25-1
CDR3: ASQSGGLPTGYTQY

V: TRBV5-1
CDR3: ASSYPQGESDDSPLH

V: TRBV4-1
CDR3: ASSQVVAGLNTGELF

V: TRBV27
CDR3: ASSSGVSYEQY

V: TRBV14
CDR3: ASSQAHLNPEQY

V: TRBV10-1
CDR3: AVRDRRNTEAF

V: TRBV7-8
CDR3: ASSFTAGSLYGYT

V: TRBV9
CDR3: ASSAGSGDPEAF

V: TRBV7-8
CDR3: ASSLVETGFYEQY

V: TRBV28
CDR3: ASSRSRATSGNTIY

V: TRBV9
CDR3: ASSPNAGDNQPQH

V: TRBV11-3
CDR3: ASSLRAGANTGELF

V: TRBV30
CDR3: AWSARQIERDTQY

V: TRBV19
CDR3: ASSMGPSLGYGYT

V: TRBV9
CDR3: ASSPEGRGRAF

V: TRBV27
CDR3: ASSLSVVFNTEAF

V: TRBV6-6
CDR3: ASGRGNYEQY

V: TRBV28
CDR3: ASSPRRPPDTQY

V: TRBV29-1
CDR3: SVGGRLNTEAF

V: TRBV6-1
CDR3: ASSRLEAF

V: TRBV23-1
CDR3: ASNQTSGSPYEQY

V: TRBV6-6
CDR3: ASSYSMRTEYEQY

V: TRBV27
CDR3: ASKKPQGSYEQY

V: TRBV9
CDR3: ASSGAGSTDTQY

V: TRBV7-6
CDR3: ASSSLARSYGYT

V: TRBV11-1
CDR3: ASSFMSSGNYEQY

V: TRBV4-2
CDR3: ASSSGNQPQH

V: TRBV6-6
CDR3: ASSYDRGTEAF

V: TRBV5-1
CDR3: ASYTGEVGEKLF

V: TRBV30
CDR3: AWSGGGQQPQH

V: TRBV9
CDR3: ASSANLVSETQY

V: TRBV5-1
CDR3: ASSLSSQRADTQY

V: TRBV7-6
CDR3: ASSLVGVAGSYEQY

V: TRBV18
CDR3: ASSPLAGTEAF